This entry is about one TCR beta chain. This clone was seen ten or more times. Its antigen remains undetermined. No much larger clone is present one base from it, and per-base qualities are unavailable. This sample stems from a study of cytomegalovirus exposure and HLA in healthy donors (dated by TCRdb to 2016 to 2017). About the full investigation: In an earlier analysis of about 560 of the donors, less than 350 Gb of sequence data and some 120 million unique TCR beta sequences from about 179 million T cells were reported. Approximately 300 gigabases of sequencing data and roughly 90 million unique TCR sequences were included in an early release covering over 600 HLA-typed donors. Of the approximately 400 genotyped donors, around 81% fell in the genetic ancestry cluster associated with self-reported Caucasian donors. The study aimed to test whether cataloging public T cell receptors could reveal signatures of past pathogen exposure. Using immunosequencing, the study profiled T cell repertoires from 640 or so subjects and related those repertoires to cytomegalovirus serostatus. Besides the first cohort of about 730 subjects, a separate validation cohort made up of around 120 different subjects was used. The study combined high-throughput TCR immunosequencing, statistical association of individual TCRs with disease status, and machine learning to predict cytomegalovirus infection status. A later analysis re-examined previously published TCR beta repertoires from around 670 donors and added high-resolution HLA genotyping to investigate patterns of TCR occurrence. Rather than using new phenotypic data, the later analysis identified candidate immune exposures from TCR beta sequences and from how often those sequences occurred across donors. To decide whether each TCR beta V gene segment behaved as functional or pseudogenic, an earlier analysis of some 540 of the donors relied on high-throughput TCR beta sequencing. Alongside the repertoire data, information on donor age, sex, ethnicity and CMV serostatus was compiled. Genome-wide SNP genotypes for about 60% of the 666 donors were used in a later genetic analysis, which treated that subset as a discovery cohort. All discovery cohort repertoires had been generated on a single sequencing platform. Both class I and class II loci were covered by HLA typing, at four-digit resolution. The number of donors typed differed by locus, with 629-630 for A, B, C, DRB1 and DQB1, around 520 for DQA1, 600 to 610 for DPA1, and some 470 for DPB1. Roughly 5 DR-DQ haplotypes were handled as single units for association and clustering, since linkage in the cohort was strong. On average, roughly 240,000 unique TCR beta nucleotide sequences were sequenced per donor among more than 350 genotyped donors of the cohort, with roughly a sixth of those sequences being non-productive. Summary of the overall study and its limitations: In an earlier analysis of some 550 of the donors, most TCR beta V segments were observed in productive rearrangements about 87% or about 30% of the time, broadly matching IMGT annotations. The authors suggested that the approach could potentially be generalized to other disease states and immunological phenotypes. The cohort was sequenced for TCR beta chains only, and without alpha or paired-chain data the features that could be detected were limited. HLA typing was unavailable for some donors at each locus, so association tests used only the typed subset. CMV serostatus was the only immune exposure information available for the cohort. A group of highly shared sequence variants was considered likely to be a technical artifact of the sequencing pipeline. A later analysis found that most CMV-associated TCR beta chains appeared HLA-restricted, with HLA associations seemingly driven largely by CMV exposure. In a later analysis, HLA-associated TCR beta chains showed more clonal expansion and lower generation probabilities than non-associated chains that were equally common. A later analysis reported that several top co-occurrence clusters appeared linked to parvovirus B19, influenza, CMV and Epstein-Barr virus. Because counts were too low, roughly 17 rarely observed V segments, including chromosome 9 orphons, were left out of the earlier analysis of 587 of the donors. An association between a missense DCLRE1C variant and V-gene and J-gene trimming of TCR beta chains was found in a later genetic analysis and replicated in an independent cohort. Most TCR sequences were seen in very few donors, while some public TCRs were found in many individuals. Correlated functional status among segregating V segments might be attributable to linkage disequilibrium, but an unknown experimental factor could not be ruled out. In the study, approximately 150 TCR beta chains were listed as associated with cytomegalovirus. In a later genetic analysis, fewer N-insertions in productive TCRs were reported among donors in an Asian-associated ancestry cluster than the roughly 710-donor mean. Some IMGT-functional V segments, including TRBV6-2 and TRBV6-3, could not be told apart with the 87-base-pair reads, so those segments were excluded. A further reported finding was that TCR beta sequences accurately predicted the HLA-A and HLA-B alleles for most subjects in the first cohort. When HLA alleles, especially DR and DQ, strongly co-occurred, TCR associations were difficult to assign to individual alleles. Roughly uniform sequencing depth across donors was assumed in presence/absence analyses, although this assumption may not hold. In vitro tests confirmed that a few of the cytomegalovirus-associated TCR beta chains recognize cytomegalovirus antigens. A later analysis associated about 16,000 TCR beta sequences with specific HLA alleles at a false discovery rate of 0.05. The classifier was reported to diagnose cytomegalovirus status with high specificity and sensitivity in both the original and validation cohorts. In a later analysis, the rate of TCR association differed among HLA loci, with DRB1 alleles having the most associated TCRs and HLA-C alleles having the fewest.

Library preparation used the immunoSEQ multiplex PCR assay. For the multiplex PCR, a mixture combining 60 forward primers for TCR Vbeta segments and 13 reverse primers for TCR Jbeta segments was used. Amplification of the CDR3 region of rearranged TCR beta genes was performed with a multiplex PCR assay on genomic DNA. The Illumina HiSeq System was used to sequence the amplified TCR beta libraries as 87-base-pair reads. The published analysis was carried out like this. In a later analysis, tens of millions of unique TCR beta chains were counted across the 690 or so repertoires, and around 10 million of these chains were shared by at least two donors. Raw reads were error-corrected and collapsed into unique sequences by a nearest-neighbor algorithm in which closely related sequences were merged to remove PCR and sequencing errors. To assign V, D and J gene segments, CDR3 sequences were aligned to IMGT reference sequences. For a sequence to be retained, a match of at least six nucleotides was required to both a V gene segment and a J gene segment. A rearrangement counted as productive if the CDR3 had no stop codons and remained in frame with V and J, and every other rearrangement counted as non-productive. CDR3 was defined by IMGT convention, running from the second conserved V-encoded cysteine to the conserved J-encoded phenylalanine. Sequences without an unambiguous match to a single V gene segment were excluded from the earlier analysis of almost 600 of the donors. In an earlier analysis of around 600 of the donors, V segments were called functional above 56.7% productive rearrangements and were called segregating when the between-donor standard deviation exceeded 5%. A statistical classification framework was developed to diagnose cytomegalovirus status using the catalog of TCR beta chain sequences. A later analysis assigned V and J genes by comparing TCR nucleotide sequences with IMGT/GENE-DB human TR gene sequences. In a later analysis, CDR3 sequences and most-parsimonious VDJ recombination scenarios were assigned using the TCRdist pipeline. In a later analysis, every TCR beta chain was defined by the combination of its CDR3 amino acid sequence and its V-gene family, and reads without a unique V-gene family were dropped. To address suspected cross-contamination and a sequencing artifact, a later analysis removed a few hundred highly shared, low-generation-probability nucleotide sequences. In a later analysis, a clonal expansion index was calculated for each public chain from normalized within-repertoire ranks of inferred template counts. Generation probabilities in a later analysis came from a VDJ recombination model fitted to out-of-frame rearrangements, and those results were checked against IGoR. Hypergeometric tests were used in a later analysis to score TCR-TCR, TCR-HLA and TCR-CMV co-occurrence, with a repertoire-size bias correction applied to the TCR pairs. False discovery rates were estimated in a later analysis by permuting HLA or CMV assignments 20 times. A later analysis grouped co-occurring TCRs with DBSCAN, adding TCRdist sequence similarity when clustering within HLA-allele-positive subsets. For co-occurrence clustering, repertoires with fewer than 30,000 or more than 120,000 public chains were excluded, along with about five repertoires with anomalous nucleotide sharing. This is the immuneACCESS table as TCRdb keeps it, with only in-frame sequences that have V and J called. A part of the clones is gone; compared with another copy, unresolved V genes explain less than half, and the rest is unexplained. V, J and clone size are those of that table, while D and trimming were read from the DNA. This sample gives under 200,000 clones in total; around 78% of them show up just once. The ten largest clones add up to 13% to 15% of the sample.

The cohort was made up of under 800 healthy bone marrow donors. Cohort members were all nominally healthy when sampled, although unrecorded immune exposures were likely present. The donor was CMV seropositive and belonged to the group of 270 or so seropositive cohort members. Each donor provided a peripheral blood sample, and peripheral blood mononuclear cells were used for TCR beta sequencing. Genomic DNA extraction from the blood cell samples was performed with the Qiagen DNeasy Blood Extraction Kit. Relative to germline, V is missing 6 bases and J is missing 0 bases, with 3 bases of the junction outside any gene match. Taken from cysteine to phenylalanine, the CDR3 has 14 residues. Solely the CDR3 DNA is kept, with 42 bases framed from the first base. Taken from the germline V gene, the CDR1 and CDR2 loops are MRHNA and SNTAGT.

Sequencing used PBMCs. This receptor was taken from a woman aged 25 to 39 in good health and CMV-seropositive. The sequence is built from TRBV6-4 and TRBJ2-7, and TRBD2 matches 9 of the central bases. This receptor has the CDR3 CASSPSGDSYEQYF. DNA sequence: TGTGCCAGCAGCCCTAGCGGGGACTCCTACGAGCAGTACTTC.